The sequence of this T cell receptor (beta chain) was determined in a study of post-analysis software for immune sequencing data. Every TCR beta cDNA library bore unique molecular identifiers. A population of 1 to 10 million T cells gave rise to around 530,000 cDNA molecules. TCRdb re-analysed the PCR reads in MiXCR, keeping a single row per CDR3 protein. The table includes roughly 670,000 distinct CDR3 sequences, 59% detected once. Study results and limitations: Five or six TRBV segments appeared more often in patients than in controls, and TRBV5-6, TRBV5-1 and TRBV20-1 were among these. Samples prepared in the same batch strongly co-clustered by F measure.

The germline V gene has CDR1 SGDLS and CDR2 YYNGEE. The CDR3 loop spans 16 amino acids. This clonotype was observed a few times. Its specificity is unknown. The sequence came from a girl aged 2-15 years with multiple sclerosis. Sequencing was done on a sample of blood. The chain employs TRBV9 and TRBJ2-4; 10 bases match TRBD1. The better agreement between TRBJ2-7 and the DNA end casts doubt on the J call. The CDR3 loop is CASSVATTGGYHEQYF. As DNA, the CDR3 is TGTGCCAGCAGCGTAGCTACGACAGGGGGCTATCACGAGCAGTACTTC.